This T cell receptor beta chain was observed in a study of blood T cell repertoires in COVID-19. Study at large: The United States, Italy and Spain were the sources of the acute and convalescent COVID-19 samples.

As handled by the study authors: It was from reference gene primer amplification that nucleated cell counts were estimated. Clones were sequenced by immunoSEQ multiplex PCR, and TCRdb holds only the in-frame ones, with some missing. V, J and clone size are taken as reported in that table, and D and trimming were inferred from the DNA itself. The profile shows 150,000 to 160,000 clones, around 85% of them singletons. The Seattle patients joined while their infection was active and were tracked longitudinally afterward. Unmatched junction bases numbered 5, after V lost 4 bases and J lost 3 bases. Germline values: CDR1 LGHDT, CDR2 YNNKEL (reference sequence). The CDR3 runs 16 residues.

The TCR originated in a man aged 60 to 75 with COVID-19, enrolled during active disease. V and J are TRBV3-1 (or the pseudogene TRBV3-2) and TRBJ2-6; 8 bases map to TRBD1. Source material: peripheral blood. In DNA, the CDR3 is TGTGCCAGCAGCCCCCGGACAGGGTATGGGGCCAACGTCCTGACTTTC. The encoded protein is CASSPRTGYGANVLTF.